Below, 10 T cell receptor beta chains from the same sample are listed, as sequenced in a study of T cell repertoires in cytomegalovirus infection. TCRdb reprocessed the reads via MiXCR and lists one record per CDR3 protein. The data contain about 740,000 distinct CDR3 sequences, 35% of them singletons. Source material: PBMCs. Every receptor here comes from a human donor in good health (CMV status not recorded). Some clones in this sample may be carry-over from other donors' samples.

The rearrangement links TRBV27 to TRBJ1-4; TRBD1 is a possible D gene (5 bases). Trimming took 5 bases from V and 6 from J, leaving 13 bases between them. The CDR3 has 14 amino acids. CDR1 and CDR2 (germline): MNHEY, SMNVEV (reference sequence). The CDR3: CASSATTGYEKLFF. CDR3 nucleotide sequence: TGTGCCAGCAGTGCAACAACAGGTTATGAAAAACTGTTTTTT. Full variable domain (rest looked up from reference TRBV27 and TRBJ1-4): EAQVTQNPRYLITVTGKKLTVTCSQNMNHEYMSWYRQDPGLGLRQIYYSMNVEVTDKGDVPEGYKVSRKEKRNFPLILESPSPNQTSLYFCASSATTGYEKLFFGSGTQLSVL.

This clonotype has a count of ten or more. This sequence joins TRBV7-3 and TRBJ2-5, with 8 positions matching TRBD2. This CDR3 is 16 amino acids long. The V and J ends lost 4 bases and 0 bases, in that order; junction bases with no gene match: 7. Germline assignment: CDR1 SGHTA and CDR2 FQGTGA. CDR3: CASSSLAGPDQETQYF. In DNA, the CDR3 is TGTGCCAGCAGCTCCTTAGCGGGACCCGACCAAGAGACCCAGTACTTC.

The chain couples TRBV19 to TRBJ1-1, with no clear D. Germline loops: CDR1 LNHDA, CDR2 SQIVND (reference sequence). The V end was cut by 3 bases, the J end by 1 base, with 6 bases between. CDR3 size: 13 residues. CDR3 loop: CASSIQPNTEAFF. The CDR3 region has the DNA TGTGCCAGTAGTATTCAGCCGAACACTGAAGCTTTCTTT.

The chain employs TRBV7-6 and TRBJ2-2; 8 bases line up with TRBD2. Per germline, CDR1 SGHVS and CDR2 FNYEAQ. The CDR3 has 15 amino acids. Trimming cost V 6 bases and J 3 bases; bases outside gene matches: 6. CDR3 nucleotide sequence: TGTGCCAGCAGACGGGGGGGGACTGACACCGGGGAGCTGTTTTTT. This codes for CASRRGGTDTGELFF.

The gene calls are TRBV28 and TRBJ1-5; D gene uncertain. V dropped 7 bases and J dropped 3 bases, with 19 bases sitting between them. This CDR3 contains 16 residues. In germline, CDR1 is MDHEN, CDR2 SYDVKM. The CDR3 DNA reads TGTGCCAGCAATGATGCGGGCTCCTATATCAATCAGCCCCAGCATTTT. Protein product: CASNDAGSYINQPQHF.

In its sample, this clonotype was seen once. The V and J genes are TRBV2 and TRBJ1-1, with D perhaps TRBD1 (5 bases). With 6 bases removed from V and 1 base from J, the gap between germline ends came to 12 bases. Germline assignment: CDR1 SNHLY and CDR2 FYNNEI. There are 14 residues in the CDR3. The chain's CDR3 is CASRGGTWNTEAFF. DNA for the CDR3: TGTGCCAGCAGGGGGGGGACCTGGAACACTGAAGCTTTCTTT.

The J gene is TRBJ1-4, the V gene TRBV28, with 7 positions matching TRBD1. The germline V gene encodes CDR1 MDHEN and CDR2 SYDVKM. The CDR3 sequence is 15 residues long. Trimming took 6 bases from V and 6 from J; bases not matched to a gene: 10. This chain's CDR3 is CASRRGPPGDEKLFF. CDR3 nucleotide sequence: TGTGCCAGCAGGAGGGGGCCGCCGGGGGATGAAAAACTGTTTTTT.

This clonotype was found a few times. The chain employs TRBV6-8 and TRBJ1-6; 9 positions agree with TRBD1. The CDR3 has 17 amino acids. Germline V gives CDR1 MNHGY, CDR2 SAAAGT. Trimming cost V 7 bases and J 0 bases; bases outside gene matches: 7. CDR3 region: CASTQGAGRSYNSPLHF. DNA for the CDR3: TGTGCCAGCACACAGGGGGCGGGTCGCTCCTATAATTCACCCCTCCACTTT.

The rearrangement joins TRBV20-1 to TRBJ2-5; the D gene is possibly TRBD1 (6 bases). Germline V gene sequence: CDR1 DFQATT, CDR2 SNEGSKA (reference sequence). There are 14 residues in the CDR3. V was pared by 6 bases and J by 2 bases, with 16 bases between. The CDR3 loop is CSATTGIAQETQYF. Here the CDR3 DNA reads TGCAGTGCGACAACAGGGATCGCGCAAGAGACCCAGTACTTC.

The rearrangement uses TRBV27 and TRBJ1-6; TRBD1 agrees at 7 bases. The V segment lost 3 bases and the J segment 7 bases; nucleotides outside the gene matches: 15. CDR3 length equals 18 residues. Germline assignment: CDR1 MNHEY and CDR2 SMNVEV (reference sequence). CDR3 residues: CASSFYGLTGQGNSPLHF. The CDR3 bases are TGTGCCAGCAGTTTCTACGGACTGACAGGGCAGGGGAATTCACCCCTCCACTTT.